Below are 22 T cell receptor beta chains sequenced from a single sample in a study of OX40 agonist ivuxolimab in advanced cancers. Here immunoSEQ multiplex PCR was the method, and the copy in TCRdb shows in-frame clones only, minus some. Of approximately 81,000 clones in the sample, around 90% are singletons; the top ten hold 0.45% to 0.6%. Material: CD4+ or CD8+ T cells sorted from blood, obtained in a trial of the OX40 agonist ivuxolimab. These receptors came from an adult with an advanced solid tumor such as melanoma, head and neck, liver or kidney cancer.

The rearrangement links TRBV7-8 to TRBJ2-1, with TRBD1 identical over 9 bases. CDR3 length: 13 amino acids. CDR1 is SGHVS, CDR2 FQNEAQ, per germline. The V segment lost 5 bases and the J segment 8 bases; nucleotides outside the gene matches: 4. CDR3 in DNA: TGTGCCAGCAGCCAGGACAGGGGCGATGAGCAGTTCTTC. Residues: CASSQDRGDEQFF.

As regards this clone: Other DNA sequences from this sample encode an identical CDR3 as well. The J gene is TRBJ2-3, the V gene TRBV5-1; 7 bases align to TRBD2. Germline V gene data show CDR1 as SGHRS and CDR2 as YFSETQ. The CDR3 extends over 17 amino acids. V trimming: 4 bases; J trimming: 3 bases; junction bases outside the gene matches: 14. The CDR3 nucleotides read TGCGCCAGCAGCCCAATGTCGGGCGGGGGTGTGACAGATACGCAGTATTTT. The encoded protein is CASSPMSGGGVTDTQYF.

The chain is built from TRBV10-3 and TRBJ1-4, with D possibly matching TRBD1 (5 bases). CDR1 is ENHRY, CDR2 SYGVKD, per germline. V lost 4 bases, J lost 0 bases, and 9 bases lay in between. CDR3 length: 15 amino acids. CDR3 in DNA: TGTGCCATCAGTGGGGGGGATGCAACTAATGAAAAACTGTTTTTT. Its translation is CAISGGDATNEKLFF.

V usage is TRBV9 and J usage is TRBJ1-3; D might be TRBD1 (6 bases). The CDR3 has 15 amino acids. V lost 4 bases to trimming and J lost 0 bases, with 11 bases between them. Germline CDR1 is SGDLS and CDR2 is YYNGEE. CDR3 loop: CASSPRTDSGNTIYF. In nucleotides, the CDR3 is TGTGCCAGCAGCCCACGGACAGACTCTGGAAACACCATATATTTT.

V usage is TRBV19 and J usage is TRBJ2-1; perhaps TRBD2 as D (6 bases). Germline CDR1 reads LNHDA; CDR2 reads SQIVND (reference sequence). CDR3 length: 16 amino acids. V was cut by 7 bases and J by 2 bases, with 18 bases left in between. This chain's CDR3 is CASTHTGGRTYNEQFF. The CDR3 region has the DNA TGTGCCAGTACCCACACCGGGGGAAGAACCTACAATGAGCAGTTCTTC.

CDR3 sequence reads: CATSGQGGTEAFF. The CDR3 nucleotides are TGTGCCACCAGCGGACAGGGAGGAACTGAAGCTTTCTTT. The chain employs TRBV15 and TRBJ1-1; 8 nucleotides line up with TRBD1. After removal of 5 bases from V and 5 bases from J, the junction contained 4 bases not matched to a gene. This CDR3 spans 13 amino acids. CDR1 is LNHNV, CDR2 YYDKDF, per germline (reference sequence).

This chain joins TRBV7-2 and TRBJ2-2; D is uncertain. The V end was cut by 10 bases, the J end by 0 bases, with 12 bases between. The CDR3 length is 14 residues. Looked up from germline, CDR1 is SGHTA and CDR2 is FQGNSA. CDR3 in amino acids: CATGEISNTGELFF. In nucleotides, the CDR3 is TGTGCCACGGGCGAAATATCGAACACCGGGGAGCTGTTTTTT.

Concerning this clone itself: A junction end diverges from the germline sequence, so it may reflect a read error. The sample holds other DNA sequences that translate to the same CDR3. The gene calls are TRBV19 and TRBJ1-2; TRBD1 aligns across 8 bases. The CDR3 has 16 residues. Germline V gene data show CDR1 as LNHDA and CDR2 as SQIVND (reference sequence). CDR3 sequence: CASSIISAGQAYGYTF. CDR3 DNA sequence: TGTGCAAGTAGTATCATTTCGGCGGGACAGGCCTATGGCTACACCTTC.

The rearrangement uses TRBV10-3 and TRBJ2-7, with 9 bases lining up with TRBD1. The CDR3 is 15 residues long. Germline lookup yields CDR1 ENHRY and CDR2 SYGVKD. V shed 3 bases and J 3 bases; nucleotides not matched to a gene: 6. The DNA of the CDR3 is TGTGCCATCAGTGAAAGGGGACAGGGAGACTACGAGCAGTACTTC. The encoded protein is CAISERGQGDYEQYF.

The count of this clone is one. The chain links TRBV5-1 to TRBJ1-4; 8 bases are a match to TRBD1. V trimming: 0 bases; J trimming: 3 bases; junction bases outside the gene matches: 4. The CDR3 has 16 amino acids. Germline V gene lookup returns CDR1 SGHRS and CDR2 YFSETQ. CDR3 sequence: CASSLEGQGSNEKLFF. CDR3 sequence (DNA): TGCGCCAGCAGCTTGGAAGGACAGGGTTCTAATGAAAAACTGTTTTTT.

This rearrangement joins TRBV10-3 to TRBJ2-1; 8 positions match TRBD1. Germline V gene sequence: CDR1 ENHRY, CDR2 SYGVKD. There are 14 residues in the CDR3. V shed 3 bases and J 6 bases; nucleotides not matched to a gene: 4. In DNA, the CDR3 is TGTGCCATCAGTGACCGGACAGGGTCCAATGAGCAGTTCTTC. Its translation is CAISDRTGSNEQFF.

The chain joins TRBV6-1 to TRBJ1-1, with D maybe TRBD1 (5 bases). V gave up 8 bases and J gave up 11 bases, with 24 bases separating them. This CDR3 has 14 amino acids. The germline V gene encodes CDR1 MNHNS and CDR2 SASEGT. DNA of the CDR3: TGTGCCAGCTCCCCGCGGACGGGGGTTAGGTGGGCTTTCTTT. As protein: CASSPRTGVRWAFF.

The CDR3 region has the DNA TGTGCCAGCAGTTATCCCGGGGGAGGTGAGCAGTTCTTC. Its protein product is CASSYPGGGEQFF. V gene TRBV6-5 combines with J gene TRBJ2-1; D perhaps matches TRBD2 (6 bases). Germline CDR1 MNHEY, CDR2 SVGAGI. The germline V and J ends were trimmed by 3 bases and 9 bases, with 12 bases remaining between them. The CDR3 contains 13 residues.

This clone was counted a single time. CDR3 nucleotide sequence: TGTGCCAGTAGTATTTCTAGTGGGGGGTACAATGAGCAGTTCTTC. Amino acids: CASSISSGGYNEQFF. The genes are TRBV19 and TRBJ2-1; D is perhaps TRBD2 (6 bases). The CDR3 extends over 15 amino acids. V gave up 3 bases and J gave up 4 bases, with 13 bases separating them. Germline CDR1 and CDR2: LNHDA and SQIVND (reference sequence).

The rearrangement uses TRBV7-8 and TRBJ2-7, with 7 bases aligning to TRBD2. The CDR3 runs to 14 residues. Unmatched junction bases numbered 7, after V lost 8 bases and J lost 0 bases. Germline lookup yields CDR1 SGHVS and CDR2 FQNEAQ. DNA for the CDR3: TGTGCCAGCGGCTGGGGGGGGAGCTCCTACGAGCAGTACTTC. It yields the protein CASGWGGSSYEQYF.

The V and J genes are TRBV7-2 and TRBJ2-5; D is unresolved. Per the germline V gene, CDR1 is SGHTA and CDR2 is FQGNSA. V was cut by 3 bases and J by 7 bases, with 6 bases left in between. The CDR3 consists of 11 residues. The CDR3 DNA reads TGTGCCAGCAGCTTCCCAGGGACCCAGTACTTC. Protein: CASSFPGTQYF.

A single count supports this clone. For the CDR3, the DNA is TGCGCCAGCAGCCACACCCTACTGGGGGCCTACGAGCAGTACTTC. Translated, it gives CASSHTLLGAYEQYF. The rearrangement joins TRBV4-3 to TRBJ2-7; D may match TRBD1 or TRBD2 (5 bases each). The germline V gene encodes CDR1 LGHNA and CDR2 YSLEER. This CDR3 contains 15 residues. The V and J ends lost 3 bases and 2 bases respectively, with 14 bases between them.

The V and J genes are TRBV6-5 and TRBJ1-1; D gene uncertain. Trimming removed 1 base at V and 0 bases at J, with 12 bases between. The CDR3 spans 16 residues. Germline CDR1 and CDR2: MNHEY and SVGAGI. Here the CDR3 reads CASSYLNNGMNTEAFF. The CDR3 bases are TGTGCCAGCAGTTACTTGAATAATGGAATGAACACTGAAGCTTTCTTT.

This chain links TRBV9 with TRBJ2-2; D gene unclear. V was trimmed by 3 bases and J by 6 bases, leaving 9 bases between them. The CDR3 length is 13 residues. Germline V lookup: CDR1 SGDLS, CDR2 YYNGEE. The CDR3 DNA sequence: TGTGCCAGCAGCGCAGTTTTTTCCGGGGAGCTGTTTTTT. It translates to CASSAVFSGELFF.

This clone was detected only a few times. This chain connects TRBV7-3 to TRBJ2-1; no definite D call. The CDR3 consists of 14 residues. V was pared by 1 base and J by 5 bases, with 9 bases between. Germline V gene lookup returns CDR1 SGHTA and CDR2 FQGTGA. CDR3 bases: TGTGCCAGCAGCTTAAATTCTCTGAACAATGAGCAGTTCTTC. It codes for CASSLNSLNNEQFF.

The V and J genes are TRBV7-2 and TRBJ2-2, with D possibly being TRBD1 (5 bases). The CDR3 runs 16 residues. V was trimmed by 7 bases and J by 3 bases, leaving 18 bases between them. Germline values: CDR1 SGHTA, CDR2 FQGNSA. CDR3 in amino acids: CASNDLGAGHTGELFF. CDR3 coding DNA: TGTGCCAGCAACGACTTAGGGGCAGGTCACACCGGGGAGCTGTTTTTT.

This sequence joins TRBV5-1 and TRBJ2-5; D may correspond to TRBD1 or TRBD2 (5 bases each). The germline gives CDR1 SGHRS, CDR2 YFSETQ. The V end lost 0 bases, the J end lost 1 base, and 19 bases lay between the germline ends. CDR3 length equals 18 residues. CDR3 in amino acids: CASSLAVGSGGIQETQYF. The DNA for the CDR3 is TGCGCCAGCAGCTTGGCCGTCGGTAGTGGGGGAATCCAAGAGACCCAGTACTTC.